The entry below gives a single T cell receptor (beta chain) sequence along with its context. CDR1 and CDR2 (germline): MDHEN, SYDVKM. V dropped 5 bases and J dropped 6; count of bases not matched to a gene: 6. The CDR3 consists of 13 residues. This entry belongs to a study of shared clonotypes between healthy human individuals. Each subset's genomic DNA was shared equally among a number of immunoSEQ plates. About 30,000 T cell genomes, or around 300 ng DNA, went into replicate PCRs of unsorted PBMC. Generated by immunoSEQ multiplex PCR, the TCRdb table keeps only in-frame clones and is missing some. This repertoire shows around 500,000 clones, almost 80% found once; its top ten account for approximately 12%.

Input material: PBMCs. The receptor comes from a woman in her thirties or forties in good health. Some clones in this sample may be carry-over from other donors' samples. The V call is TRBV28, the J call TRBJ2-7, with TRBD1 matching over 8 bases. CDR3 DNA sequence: TGTGCCAGCAGTCGCGGAACAGGGGGCGAGCAGTACTTC. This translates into CASSRGTGGEQYF.